This TCR beta chain was recovered during a study of T cells after somatic rescue of genetic block. Assay: immunoSEQ multiplex PCR; the TCRdb copy retains only in-frame clones and omits some. The sample has fewer than 150,000 clones; 90% to 95% are singletons. Trimming cost V 0 bases and J 7 bases; bases outside gene matches: 5. Germline CDR1 MNHNS, CDR2 SASEGT. This CDR3 is 14 amino acids long. The chain links TRBV6-1 to TRBJ2-5; 7 bases line up with TRBD2. Sequencing input: peripheral blood mononuclear cells (PBMCs). The receptor's source is a woman between 18 and 30 years old. CDR3 residues: CASSEAGGSLTQYF. In DNA form, the CDR3 reads TGTGCCAGCAGTGAAGCGGGAGGGAGCTTGACCCAGTACTTC.